A selection of T cell receptor beta chains follows, all from one sample in a study of T cell repertoires in cytomegalovirus infection. TCRdb processed the reads anew with MiXCR; each CDR3 protein has one entry. The data show roughly 800,000 distinct CDR3 sequences, roughly 28% seen once. For these receptors, no antigen is known. The sample was cultured CD8+ T cells from PBMCs, taken from culture after CMV antigen stimulation. Receptors were obtained from a human donor in good health (CMV status not recorded). Some clones in this sample may be carry-over from other donors' samples. Both conserved end residues are part of each CDR3. The order of the fields is V gene, J gene, clone size, D gene, CDR3 DNA, CDR3 protein. D genes are given only for firm matches. Clone size is stated in some rows and not others, as once, few, many or a class when expanded.

v_gene: TRBV27; j_gene: TRBJ1-4; abundance: few; d_gene: -; CDR3nt: TGTGCCAGCAGTCCTCGGCCACGGACTAATGAAAAACTGTTTTTT; CDR3aa: CASSPRPRTNEKLFF
v_gene: TRBV20-1; j_gene: TRBJ1-1; abundance: -; d_gene: TRBD1; CDR3nt: TGCAGTGCTAGAGACCTTAGACAGGGAGGGAACACTGAAGCTTTCTTT; CDR3aa: CSARDLRQGGNTEAFF
v_gene: TRBV7-6; j_gene: TRBJ1-4; abundance: few; d_gene: -; CDR3nt: TGTGCCAGCAGCCCCGCCGAGGGAACTAATGAAAAACTGTTTTTT; CDR3aa: CASSPAEGTNEKLFF
v_gene: TRBV7-8; j_gene: TRBJ1-2; abundance: few; d_gene: -; CDR3nt: TGTGCCAGCAGCTTAGAGGCCTCCAGGGCCTATGGCTACACCTTC; CDR3aa: CASSLEASRAYGYTF
v_gene: TRBV3-1; j_gene: TRBJ1-3; abundance: -; d_gene: -; CDR3nt: TGTGCCACGACCGACGGAAACACCATATATTTT; CDR3aa: CATTDGNTIYF
v_gene: TRBV27; j_gene: TRBJ2-7; abundance: -; d_gene: TRBD2; CDR3nt: TGTGCCAGCAGTTTGGCTAGCGGCGGGGAGCAGTACTTC; CDR3aa: CASSLASGGEQYF
v_gene: TRBV7-4; j_gene: TRBJ1-2; abundance: -; d_gene: TRBD1; CDR3nt: TGTGCCAGCAGGGGTGGCAGGGGGCTTGGCTACACCTTC; CDR3aa: CASRGGRGLGYTF
v_gene: TRBV12-3/TRBV12-4; j_gene: TRBJ1-6; abundance: many; d_gene: -; CDR3nt: TGTGCCAGCAGTCCCCGTGGGGGCAGCTCCTATAATTCACCCCTCCACTTT; CDR3aa: CASSPRGGSSYNSPLHF
v_gene: TRBV20-1; j_gene: TRBJ1-2; abundance: -; d_gene: -; CDR3nt: TGCAGTGCTAGTTTCGTTACAGGGTACTATGGCTACACCTTC; CDR3aa: CSASFVTGYYGYTF
v_gene: TRBV5-6; j_gene: TRBJ1-2; abundance: few; d_gene: -; CDR3nt: TGTGCCAGCAGCCCCGGGACACCCCCTAGGGGCTACACCTTC; CDR3aa: CASSPGTPPRGYTF
v_gene: TRBV19; j_gene: TRBJ2-7; abundance: -; d_gene: TRBD1; CDR3nt: TGTGCCAGTAGTTCCAACAGGGGGTCCGGCTGGCACTTC; CDR3aa: CASSSNRGSGWHF
v_gene: TRBV6-4; j_gene: TRBJ2-2; abundance: few; d_gene: -; CDR3nt: TGTGCCAGCAGTCCTCGGGCGAACACCGGGGAGCTGTTTTTT; CDR3aa: CASSPRANTGELFF
v_gene: TRBV7-9; j_gene: TRBJ1-4; abundance: few; d_gene: -; CDR3nt: TGTGCCAGCAGCCCGCACGACAGGCTCCGTGAAAAACTGTTTTTT; CDR3aa: CASSPHDRLREKLFF
v_gene: TRBV29-1; j_gene: TRBJ1-1; abundance: -; d_gene: -; CDR3nt: TGCAGCGTCTCGGGACCAATACTGAACACTGAAGCTTTCTTT; CDR3aa: CSVSGPILNTEAFF
v_gene: TRBV4-2; j_gene: TRBJ2-2; abundance: -; d_gene: -; CDR3nt: TGTGCCAGCAGCCAAGAGATTAACACCGGGGAGCTGTTTTTT; CDR3aa: CASSQEINTGELFF
v_gene: TRBV12-3/TRBV12-4; j_gene: TRBJ2-5; abundance: few; d_gene: -; CDR3nt: TGTGCCAGCAGTTTTGAATCGGAAGCCGGGGAGACCCAGTACTTC; CDR3aa: CASSFESEAGETQYF
v_gene: TRBV12-3/TRBV12-4; j_gene: TRBJ2-7; abundance: -; d_gene: -; CDR3nt: TGTGCCAGCAATCACGCGGGGCGCGAGCAGTACTTC; CDR3aa: CASNHAGREQYF
v_gene: TRBV7-9; j_gene: TRBJ2-3; abundance: -; d_gene: -; CDR3nt: TGTGCCAGCAGCCCTACCGGGACGGCTAGCACAGATACGCAGTATTTT; CDR3aa: CASSPTGTASTDTQYF
v_gene: TRBV13; j_gene: TRBJ2-1; abundance: -; d_gene: TRBD2; CDR3nt: TGTGCCAGCAGCTTAGTCTCTAGCGGGGGGGCGAATGAGCAGTTCTTC; CDR3aa: CASSLVSSGGANEQFF
v_gene: TRBV7-9; j_gene: TRBJ1-4; abundance: -; d_gene: TRBD1; CDR3nt: TGTGCCAGCAGCTTAGCGGAGGACAGGGAGGGTGAAAAACTGTTTTTT; CDR3aa: CASSLAEDREGEKLFF
v_gene: TRBV29-1; j_gene: TRBJ1-2; abundance: -; d_gene: -; CDR3nt: TGCAGCGCAGTGGCAGGGGACGATCGAGGGCATGGCTACACCTTC; CDR3aa: CSAVAGDDRGHGYTF
v_gene: TRBV25-1; j_gene: TRBJ2-2; abundance: few; d_gene: -; CDR3nt: TGTGCCAGCAGTGCCCCCGGCTGGAACACCGGGGAGCTGTTTTTT; CDR3aa: CASSAPGWNTGELFF
v_gene: TRBV7-8; j_gene: TRBJ2-5; abundance: -; d_gene: -; CDR3nt: TGTGCCAGCAGCCCCAGGACAGAAAAAGAGACCCAGTACTTC; CDR3aa: CASSPRTEKETQYF
v_gene: TRBV5-3; j_gene: TRBJ2-1; abundance: -; d_gene: -; CDR3nt: TGTGCCAGCAGCTTTGAGGGGCCGAGCTCCTACAATGAGCAGTTCTTC; CDR3aa: CASSFEGPSSYNEQFF
v_gene: TRBV2; j_gene: TRBJ1-5; abundance: -; d_gene: TRBD1; CDR3nt: TGTGCCAGCACGCCAGGACAGGGTTACGCTCAGCCCCAGCATTTT; CDR3aa: CASTPGQGYAQPQHF
v_gene: TRBV24-1; j_gene: TRBJ2-1; abundance: -; d_gene: TRBD2; CDR3nt: TGTGCCACCAGCCAGAGCGGGACTCTTAATAATGAGCAGTTCTTC; CDR3aa: CATSQSGTLNNEQFF
v_gene: TRBV15; j_gene: TRBJ2-3; abundance: few; d_gene: TRBD2; CDR3nt: TGTGCCACCAGCAGAACCGGGACTAGCGGGGTCGAACTTATGACAGATACGCAGTATTTT; CDR3aa: CATSRTGTSGVELMTDTQYF
v_gene: TRBV7-6; j_gene: TRBJ1-1; abundance: few; d_gene: TRBD1; CDR3nt: TGTGCCAGCAGCTTAGAACAGGGGGCAGGGGAAGAAGCTTTCTTT; CDR3aa: CASSLEQGAGEEAFF
v_gene: TRBV6-6; j_gene: TRBJ1-5; abundance: -; d_gene: -; CDR3nt: TGTGCCAGCAGTCACAGGACCCGTCTCAATCAGCCCCAGCATTTT; CDR3aa: CASSHRTRLNQPQHF
v_gene: TRBV14; j_gene: TRBJ2-1; abundance: few; d_gene: -; CDR3nt: TGTGCCAGCAGCCAAGATTCGGTACTAGCAGTTTACAATGAGCAGTTCTTC; CDR3aa: CASSQDSVLAVYNEQFF
v_gene: TRBV19; j_gene: TRBJ2-1; abundance: -; d_gene: TRBD2; CDR3nt: TGTGCCAGTAGTCCCCACAGAGCGGGGGGCCCGCAGTTCTTC; CDR3aa: CASSPHRAGGPQFF
v_gene: TRBV7-8; j_gene: TRBJ1-5; abundance: -; d_gene: TRBD1; CDR3nt: TGTGCCAGCAGCTTACAGGGGGGTACCGGGCCCCAGCATTTT; CDR3aa: CASSLQGGTGPQHF
v_gene: TRBV7-9; j_gene: TRBJ1-2; abundance: -; d_gene: -; CDR3nt: TGTGCCAGCCAGGCCCCCGGGACGGATTATGGCTACACCTTC; CDR3aa: CASQAPGTDYGYTF
v_gene: TRBV27; j_gene: TRBJ2-1; abundance: -; d_gene: TRBD1; CDR3nt: TGTGCCAGCAGCCTACAACAGGGGTCGAGTGAGCAGTTCTTC; CDR3aa: CASSLQQGSSEQFF
v_gene: TRBV19; j_gene: TRBJ2-5; abundance: few; d_gene: -; CDR3nt: TGTGCCAGTAGTCCACGGACTCGGATTCAAGAGACCCAGTACTTC; CDR3aa: CASSPRTRIQETQYF
v_gene: TRBV7-6; j_gene: TRBJ2-7; abundance: once; d_gene: TRBD1; CDR3nt: TGTGCCAGCAGCACCCCGACAGGGGCGGAAGACGAGCAGTACTTC; CDR3aa: CASSTPTGAEDEQYF
v_gene: TRBV27; j_gene: TRBJ1-1; abundance: -; d_gene: -; CDR3nt: TGTGCCAGCAGTCCCCGGATGGGGGGCTGGCTTGAAGCTTTCTTT; CDR3aa: CASSPRMGGWLEAFF
v_gene: TRBV7-9; j_gene: TRBJ1-2; abundance: many; d_gene: -; CDR3nt: TGTGCCAGCCGTGACGGGGGTTCATGGAACTATGGCTACACCTTC; CDR3aa: CASRDGGSWNYGYTF
v_gene: TRBV4-2; j_gene: TRBJ2-7; abundance: -; d_gene: -; CDR3nt: TGTGCCAGCAGCCAACCTCGGGACGGAAACACCTACGAGCAGTACTTC; CDR3aa: CASSQPRDGNTYEQYF
v_gene: TRBV7-2; j_gene: TRBJ2-2; abundance: many; d_gene: -; CDR3nt: TGTGCCAGCAGCTTCTTTGTCCGGGGTAGGACCGGGGAGCTGTTTTTT; CDR3aa: CASSFFVRGRTGELFF
v_gene: TRBV27; j_gene: TRBJ1-2; abundance: -; d_gene: -; CDR3nt: TGTGCCAGCAGTTTTACGCAGAACTATGGCTACACCTTC; CDR3aa: CASSFTQNYGYTF
v_gene: TRBV20-1; j_gene: TRBJ1-5; abundance: -; d_gene: -; CDR3nt: TGCAGTGCTAGACACACCACTACTGGTCCGATTAGGAGCAATCAGCCCCAGCATTTT; CDR3aa: CSARHTTTGPIRSNQPQHF
v_gene: TRBV7-8; j_gene: TRBJ2-5; abundance: few; d_gene: -; CDR3nt: TGTGCCAGCAGCCGATGGGACACCTCCCAAGAGACCCAGTACTTC; CDR3aa: CASSRWDTSQETQYF
v_gene: TRBV6-6; j_gene: TRBJ2-5; abundance: -; d_gene: TRBD2; CDR3nt: TGTGCCAACAGTTACCGGGGACTAGCGGAGACCCAGTACTTC; CDR3aa: CANSYRGLAETQYF
v_gene: TRBV6-5; j_gene: TRBJ1-1; abundance: -; d_gene: -; CDR3nt: TGTGCCAGCGGTTACTCTGTTAGGGGGGGCACTGAAGCTTTCTTT; CDR3aa: CASGYSVRGGTEAFF
v_gene: TRBV7-2; j_gene: TRBJ1-2; abundance: many; d_gene: TRBD1; CDR3nt: TGTGCCAGCAGCTTAGAAGGCTCGGACAGGGTCTATGGCTACACCTTC; CDR3aa: CASSLEGSDRVYGYTF
v_gene: TRBV7-2; j_gene: TRBJ1-3; abundance: -; d_gene: -; CDR3nt: TGTGCCAGCAGCCGGGATTGGCGGACCTCTGGAAACACCATATATTTT; CDR3aa: CASSRDWRTSGNTIYF
v_gene: TRBV19; j_gene: TRBJ1-1; abundance: -; d_gene: -; CDR3nt: TGTGCCAGTAGCTTCGGATTTTCCACTGAAGCTTTCTTT; CDR3aa: CASSFGFSTEAFF
v_gene: TRBV7-8; j_gene: TRBJ1-1; abundance: many; d_gene: -; CDR3nt: TGTGCCAGCAGCTTAGATGCGGGTTTCACTGAAGCTTTCTTT; CDR3aa: CASSLDAGFTEAFF
v_gene: TRBV6-6; j_gene: TRBJ2-5; abundance: -; d_gene: TRBD1; CDR3nt: TGTGCCAGCAGTCCTTGGACAGGGAAGGAGACCCAGTACTTC; CDR3aa: CASSPWTGKETQYF
v_gene: TRBV20-1; j_gene: TRBJ1-6; abundance: -; d_gene: -; CDR3nt: TGCAGTGCTAGAGATTGGGGGGCTATGGATTCACCCCTCCACTTT; CDR3aa: CSARDWGAMDSPLHF
v_gene: TRBV2; j_gene: TRBJ2-5; abundance: -; d_gene: -; CDR3nt: TGTGCCAGCGAAGGGGACGACAAGGAGACCCAGTACTTC; CDR3aa: CASEGDDKETQYF
v_gene: TRBV7-2; j_gene: TRBJ1-6; abundance: many; d_gene: -; CDR3nt: TGTGCCAGCAGCCCCGACAACAATAATTCACCCCTCCACTTT; CDR3aa: CASSPDNNNSPLHF
v_gene: TRBV27; j_gene: TRBJ1-2; abundance: few; d_gene: TRBD1; CDR3nt: TGTGCCAGCCTTGGACAGGGGGGCAGCGCCTATGGCTACACCTTC; CDR3aa: CASLGQGGSAYGYTF